These T cell receptor beta chains were read from a single sample in a study of blood T cells in healthy people across ages. TCRdb re-derived calls from the 5' RACE reads in MiXCR, one entry per CDR3 protein. The repertoire includes around 820,000 distinct CDR3 sequences, 20% to 25% of them detected once, and more than 3% sits in the top ten. These data were also reused for a study on T cells of mothers and their children.

The sequenced sample consisted of blood. Receptors were obtained from a boy aged 5-17 years in good health. The CDR3 runs from the conserved cysteine through the conserved F or W. D genes are given only for firm matches. Clone sizes are given selectively: once, few, many, or a class where the clone is expanded.

TRBJ1-6,TRBV4-3,NA,NA,TGCGCCAGCAGCCAACCAAATTCACCCCTCCACTTT,CASSQPNSPLHF
TRBJ2-7,TRBV20-1,NA,NA,TGCAGTGCGACCACTCTAGCACCACCCTACGAGCAGTACTTC,CSATTLAPPYEQYF
TRBJ2-5,TRBV9,NA,NA,TGTGCCAGCAGGCAAGGACCGCCTCAGGGGCGAGAGACCCAGTACTTC,CASRQGPPQGRETQYF
TRBJ2-1,TRBV12-3/TRBV12-4,few,NA,TGTGCCAGCAGTTTCTCTAGCCTCTACAATGAGCAGTTCTTC,CASSFSSLYNEQFF
TRBJ1-2,TRBV29-1,NA,NA,TGCAGCGCTGGGGCGGGGGGCCGAAGTGACTATGGCTACACCTTC,CSAGAGGRSDYGYTF
TRBJ2-7,TRBV9,few,NA,TGTGCCAGCAGCGTAGGCGGGACAGCTTTCGAGCAGTACTTC,CASSVGGTAFEQYF
TRBJ2-5,TRBV20-1,NA,NA,TGCAGTGCCGGACGGGGGAGCCAAGAGACCCAGTACTTC,CSAGRGSQETQYF
TRBJ1-6,TRBV20-1,few,NA,TGCAGTGCTAGACTTGGCTCCTATAATTCACCCCTCCACTTT,CSARLGSYNSPLHF
TRBJ1-2,TRBV7-6,NA,NA,TGTGCCAGCAGCTTACCGGGAGGCTGTGGCTACACCTTC,CASSLPGGCGYTF
TRBJ2-1,TRBV20-1,few,NA,TGCAGTGCTGCCCTTTCTCGGTCCTACAATGAGCAGTTCTTC,CSAALSRSYNEQFF
TRBJ2-1,TRBV29-1,few,NA,TGCAGCCTGGGCAAGGGTGAAAATGAGCAGTTCTTC,CSLGKGENEQFF
TRBJ2-3,TRBV25-1,NA,TRBD1,TGTGCCAGCAATGAAGGACAGGGCAACACAGATACGCAGTATTTT,CASNEGQGNTDTQYF
TRBJ2-1,TRBV2,NA,TRBD2,TGTGCCAGCAGTGAGTTAGGACTAGCGGGAGACAATGAGCAGTTCTTC,CASSELGLAGDNEQFF
TRBJ2-1,TRBV29-1,NA,NA,TGCAGCGTTGCTCGTGTTAGCTCCTACAATGAGCAGTTCTTC,CSVARVSSYNEQFF
TRBJ1-2,TRBV6-2/TRBV6-3,NA,NA,TGTGCCAGCAGTACCGGGACGGGAGTTTATGGCTACACCTTC,CASSTGTGVYGYTF
TRBJ2-1,TRBV29-1,few,NA,TGCAGCGTTGATTCGACAGCTCAAATCAATGAGCAGTTCTTC,CSVDSTAQINEQFF
TRBJ1-5,TRBV12-3/TRBV12-4,few,NA,TGTGCCAGCAGTACGCAAAGCAATCAGCCCCAGCATTTT,CASSTQSNQPQHF
TRBJ1-5,TRBV20-1,few,NA,TGCAGTGCCCGTGACACGTATAGCAATCAGCCCCAGCATTTT,CSARDTYSNQPQHF
TRBJ1-2,TRBV29-1,few,NA,TGCAGCGTAAAACAGATTAACTATGGCTACACCTTC,CSVKQINYGYTF
TRBJ2-7,TRBV29-1,few,TRBD2,TGCAGCGCCGGGGGTGCTAGCGGGAACTACGAGCAGTACTTC,CSAGGASGNYEQYF
TRBJ1-2,TRBV4-3,NA,NA,TGCGCCAGCAGCCAAGAGCGAGGGGGACGGTGGCCTGATGGCTACACCTTC,CASSQERGGRWPDGYTF
TRBJ2-7,TRBV15,NA,TRBD1,TGTGCCACCAGCAGCCCAGACAGGGTTCCTTACGAGCAGTACTTC,CATSSPDRVPYEQYF
TRBJ2-1,TRBV7-2,NA,TRBD2,TGTGCCAGCAGCTCTGGGACTAGCGAGCGGGAGCAGTTCTTC,CASSSGTSEREQFF
TRBJ2-7,TRBV6-6,NA,TRBD2,TGTGCCAGCAGTGGGACTAGCGGGAGTTCCGACGAGCAGTACTTC,CASSGTSGSSDEQYF
TRBJ2-3,TRBV29-1,few,TRBD2,TGCAGCGTTGGAGGACTAGCGGGAGCTACGCAGTATTTT,CSVGGLAGATQYF
TRBJ2-5,TRBV25-1,NA,TRBD2,TGTGCCAGCAGCGGGAGGGCCTGGGAGACCCAGTACTTC,CASSGRAWETQYF
TRBJ2-1,TRBV29-1,NA,NA,TGCAGCGTTGACGGCAGGGGAACGGTTTGGGACAATGAGCAGTTCTTC,CSVDGRGTVWDNEQFF
TRBJ2-5,TRBV2,NA,TRBD2,TGTGCCAGCAAGGACAGATTGACTAGCGGGAGGGCATTTGGGACCCAGTACTTC,CASKDRLTSGRAFGTQYF
TRBJ2-4,TRBV12-3/TRBV12-4,NA,NA,TGTGCCAGCAGTTTTGCAGAGCTAGCCAAAAACATTCAGTACTTC,CASSFAELAKNIQYF
TRBJ2-5,TRBV4-1,NA,NA,TGCGCCAGCAGTCGAGTACGGGACCCAGATACGGCCCAGTACTTC,CASSRVRDPDTAQYF
TRBJ2-4,TRBV6-1,few,NA,TGTGCCAGCAGTGAATCGATGGACGGACCCTTAGCCAAAAACATTCAGTACTTC,CASSESMDGPLAKNIQYF
TRBJ2-1,TRBV28,NA,NA,TGTGCCAGCGGGCTGGGGGGAAGCAGCTCCTACAATGAGCAGTTCTTC,CASGLGGSSSYNEQFF
TRBJ2-1,TRBV18,NA,TRBD2,TGTGCCAGCTCATCGACTAGCGGGAGCTCCTACAATGAGCAGTTCTTC,CASSSTSGSSYNEQFF
TRBJ2-4,TRBV6-1,NA,NA,TGTGCCAGCAGCAATAGTGCTGGGGCGACCAAAAACATTCAGTACTTC,CASSNSAGATKNIQYF
TRBJ2-7,TRBV12-3/TRBV12-4,few,NA,TGTGCCAGCAGCTCCCAAGCTTCCTACGAGCAGTACTTC,CASSSQASYEQYF
TRBJ2-2,TRBV27,NA,NA,TGTGCCAGCAGTTCTAGCCCCCTCGGGGAGCTGTTTTTT,CASSSSPLGELFF
TRBJ2-1,TRBV10-3,NA,NA,TGTGCCATCAGTGGTTTGGTTAGCGCGGTTGAGCAGTTCTTC,CAISGLVSAVEQFF
TRBJ2-7,TRBV7-2,NA,NA,TGTGCCAGCAGCTGGCTGGGTGCCGAGCAGTACTTC,CASSWLGAEQYF
TRBJ2-5,TRBV20-1,few,NA,TGCAGTGCTTCCCCCGTGGACAGAGAAGAAGAGACCCAGTACTTC,CSASPVDREEETQYF
TRBJ2-2,TRBV11-2,few,NA,TGTGCCAGCAGCTTAGTAGGGCCCTCCACCGGGGAGCTGTTTTTT,CASSLVGPSTGELFF